This TCR beta chain was recorded in a study of blood T cell repertoires in COVID-19. Germline V CDR1 and CDR2: SGDLS, YYNGEE. V lost 0 bases and J lost 6; bases outside the gene matches: 10. The length of the CDR3 is 16 residues. In the source study's methods: Reference gene primer amplification gave nucleated cell count estimates. Sequenced by immunoSEQ multiplex PCR; TCRdb stores in-frame clones only, minus some. V, J and clone size reflect that table, while D and trimming were determined from the DNA. This sample has approximately 130,000 clones; roughly 84% occur once, and the top ten carry around 4.2%.

The chain is built from TRBV9 and TRBJ2-7; TRBD2 aligns across 9 bases. The source material was peripheral blood. The receptor comes from a man aged 60 to 69 with acute or convalescent COVID-19. The CDR3 loop is CASSVGAGGTLGEQYF. In DNA, the CDR3 is TGTGCCAGCAGCGTAGGAGCGGGAGGCACCCTCGGCGAGCAGTACTTC.